This TCR beta chain was captured in a study of blood T cell repertoires in COVID-19. The overall study: Spain, Italy and the United States supplied samples that represented acute and convalescent COVID-19. The cDNA or gDNA used as material had been derived from T cells, B-cell-depleted T cells, or PBMCs.

In the source study's methods: Amplification with reference gene primers provided the estimates of nucleated cell counts. TCRdb's table, derived via immunoSEQ multiplex PCR, lists solely in-frame clones and lacks some. V, J and clone size were drawn from that table, and D and trimming were deduced from the DNA. The table lists under 200,000 clones, under 85% of them singletons, with roughly 1.1% in the top ten. With 2 bases clipped from V and 4 bases from J, the junction kept 4 bases outside the gene matches. Germline V gene data show CDR1 as SGHVS and CDR2 as FQNEAQ. This CDR3 has 14 residues. The J gene is TRBJ1-1, the V gene TRBV7-8, with TRBD1 matching over 7 bases. This receptor was identified in a man in his sixties who had recovered from COVID-19. Sequenced: peripheral blood. The CDR3 region has the DNA TGTGCCAGCAGCTTATACAGGGGTAGCACTGAAGCTTTCTTT. Amino acid sequence: CASSLYRGSTEAFF.